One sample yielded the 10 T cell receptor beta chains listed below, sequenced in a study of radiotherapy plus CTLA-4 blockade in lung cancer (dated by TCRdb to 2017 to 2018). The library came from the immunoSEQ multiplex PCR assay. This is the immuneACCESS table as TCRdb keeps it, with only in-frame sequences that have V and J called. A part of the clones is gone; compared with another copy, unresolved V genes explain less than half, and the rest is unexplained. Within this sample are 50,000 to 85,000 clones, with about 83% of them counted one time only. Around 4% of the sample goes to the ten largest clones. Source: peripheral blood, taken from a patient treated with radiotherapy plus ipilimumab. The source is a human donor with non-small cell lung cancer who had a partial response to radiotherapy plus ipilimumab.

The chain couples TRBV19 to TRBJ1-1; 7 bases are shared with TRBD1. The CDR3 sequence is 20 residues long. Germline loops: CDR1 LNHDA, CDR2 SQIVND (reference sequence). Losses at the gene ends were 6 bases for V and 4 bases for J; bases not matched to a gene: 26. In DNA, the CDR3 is TGTGCCAGTAGCATGGTCCCCGGACAGGTCTGGTCCCCGGCCAGCACTGAAGCTTTCTTT. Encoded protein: CASSMVPGQVWSPASTEAFF. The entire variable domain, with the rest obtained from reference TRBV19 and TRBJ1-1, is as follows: DGGITQSPKYLFRKEGQNVTLSCEQNLNHDAMYWYRQDPGQGLRLIYYSQIVNDFQKGDIAEGYSVSREKKESFPLTVTSAQKNPTAFYLCASSMVPGQVWSPASTEAFFGQGTRLTVV.

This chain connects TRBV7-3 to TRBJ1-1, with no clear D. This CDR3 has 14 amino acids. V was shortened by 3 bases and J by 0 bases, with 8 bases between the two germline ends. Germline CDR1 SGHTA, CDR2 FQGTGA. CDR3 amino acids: CASSLVGVNTEAFF. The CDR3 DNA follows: TGTGCCAGCAGCTTGGTCGGGGTGAACACTGAAGCTTTCTTT.

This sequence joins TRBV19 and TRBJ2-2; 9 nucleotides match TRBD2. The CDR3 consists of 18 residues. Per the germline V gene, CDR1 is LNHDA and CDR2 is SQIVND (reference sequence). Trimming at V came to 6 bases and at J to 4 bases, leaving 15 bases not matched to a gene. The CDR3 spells CASSPRGLAPWVTGELFF. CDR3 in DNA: TGTGCCAGTAGCCCCCGGGGACTAGCTCCTTGGGTCACCGGGGAGCTGTTTTTT.

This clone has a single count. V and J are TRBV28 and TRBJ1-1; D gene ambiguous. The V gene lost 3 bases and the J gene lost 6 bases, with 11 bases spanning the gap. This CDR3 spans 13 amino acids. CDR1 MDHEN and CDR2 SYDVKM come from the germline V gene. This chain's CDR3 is CASSFEGGAEAFF. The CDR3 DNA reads TGTGCCAGCAGTTTTGAGGGTGGGGCTGAAGCTTTCTTT.

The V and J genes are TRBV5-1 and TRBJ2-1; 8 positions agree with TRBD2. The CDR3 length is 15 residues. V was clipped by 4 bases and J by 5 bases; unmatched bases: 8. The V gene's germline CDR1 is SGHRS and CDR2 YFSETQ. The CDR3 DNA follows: TGCGCCAGCAGCCCCGGGGGGGGGTTCGACAATGAGCAGTTCTTC. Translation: CASSPGGGFDNEQFF.

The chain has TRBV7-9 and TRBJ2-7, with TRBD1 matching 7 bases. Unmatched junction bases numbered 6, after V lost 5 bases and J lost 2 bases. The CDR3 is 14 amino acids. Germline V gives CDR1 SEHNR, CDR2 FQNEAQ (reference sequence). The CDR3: CASSRDSEAYEQYF. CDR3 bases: TGTGCCAGCAGCCGGGACAGTGAAGCCTACGAGCAGTACTTC.

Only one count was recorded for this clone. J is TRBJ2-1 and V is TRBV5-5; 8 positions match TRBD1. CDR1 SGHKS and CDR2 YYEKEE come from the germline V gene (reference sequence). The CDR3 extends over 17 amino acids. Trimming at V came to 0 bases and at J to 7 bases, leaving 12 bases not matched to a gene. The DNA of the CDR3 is TGTGCCAGCAGCTTGGCAGGGGGCTACCAGTATGGAAATGAGCAGTTCTTC. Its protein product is CASSLAGGYQYGNEQFF. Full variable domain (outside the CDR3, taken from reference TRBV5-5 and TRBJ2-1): DAGVTQSPTHLIKTRGQQVTLRCSPISGHKSVSWYQQVLGQGPQFIFQYYEKEERGRGNFPDRFSARQFPNYSSELNVNALLLGDSALYLCASSLAGGYQYGNEQFFGPGTRLTVL.

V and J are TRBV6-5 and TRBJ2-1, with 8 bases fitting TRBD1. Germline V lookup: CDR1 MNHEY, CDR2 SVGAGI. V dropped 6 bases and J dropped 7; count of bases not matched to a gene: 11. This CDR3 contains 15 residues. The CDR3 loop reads CASSQTGVRRNEQFF. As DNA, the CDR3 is TGTGCCAGCAGCCAGACAGGGGTTCGGCGTAATGAGCAGTTCTTC.

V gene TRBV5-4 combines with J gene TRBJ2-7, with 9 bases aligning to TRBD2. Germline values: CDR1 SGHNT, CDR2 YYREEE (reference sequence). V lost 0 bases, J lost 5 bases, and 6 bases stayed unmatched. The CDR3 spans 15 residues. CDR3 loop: CASSLGGRAGHEQYF. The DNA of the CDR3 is TGTGCCAGCAGCTTGGGCGGGAGGGCCGGGCACGAGCAGTACTTC. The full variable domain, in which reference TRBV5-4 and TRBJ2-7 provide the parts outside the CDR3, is ETGVTQSPTHLIKTRGQQVTLRCSSQSGHNTVSWYQQALGQGPQFIFQYYREEENGRGNFPPRFSGLQFPNYSSELNVNALELDDSALYLCASSLGGRAGHEQYFGPGTRLTVT.

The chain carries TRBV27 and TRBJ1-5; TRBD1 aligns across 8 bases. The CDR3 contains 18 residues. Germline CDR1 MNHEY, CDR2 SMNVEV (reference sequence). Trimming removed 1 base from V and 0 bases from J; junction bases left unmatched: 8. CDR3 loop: CASSLWSGGRGSNQPQHF. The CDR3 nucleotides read TGTGCCAGCAGTTTATGGTCAGGGGGCAGGGGTAGCAATCAGCCCCAGCATTTT.